These 27 T cell receptor beta chains were sequenced from one sample in a study of T cells in women clearing cervical HPV infection (dated by TCRdb to 2016 to 2019). The library was produced with the immunoSEQ multiplex PCR assay. TCRdb limited this immuneACCESS table to in-frame rearrangements with V and J called. A share of clones is missing; checked studies link under half to unresolved V genes, and the rest is unexplained. The table held for this sample gives 18,000 or so clones. The top ten hold 13% to 15% of the sample. Sequencing was performed on blood buffy coat. The receptors here all came from a woman between 18 and 70 years old with a cervical HPV16 infection that either progressed to CIN3+ or cleared (not recorded which).

Comments on this clone: The read is 3 residues too short to cover the CDR3 end, so that end is filled in from the germline J gene. This rearrangement joins TRBV5-3 to TRBJ1-5; TRBD1 might be the D (5 bases). TRBV5-3 qualifies as an ORF whose function is uncertain. This CDR3 spans 16 amino acids. V was clipped by 0 bases and J by 0 bases, with 10 bases between them. CDR3 DNA (partial): TGTGCCAGAAGCTTGGGCAGGGACTATAGCAATCAGCCC. This translates into CARSLGRDYSNQP. The entire CDR3 sequence reads CARSLGRDYSNQPQHF.

As regards this clone: The observed sequence ends 3 residues before the CDR3 terminus, with the missing tail filled in from the germline J gene. The chain recombines TRBV20-1 with TRBJ1-2; the match to TRBD1 covers 8 bases. Germline CDR1 reads DFQATT; CDR2 reads SNEGSKA (reference sequence). The CDR3 runs 13 residues. V shed 6 bases and J 1 base; nucleotides not matched to a gene: 4. The sequenced CDR3 bases are TGCAGTGCCCCGGGACAGGATAACTATGGC. The encoded protein is CSAPGQDNYG. The whole CDR3 protein is CSAPGQDNYGYTF.

For this clone: The read gets to within 3 residues of the CDR3 end, and the germline J gene fills in the rest. This chain links TRBV2 with TRBJ2-5, with TRBD1 matching over 7 bases. Germline CDR1 reads SNHLY; CDR2 reads FYNNEI. V was pared by 3 bases and J by 1 base, with 8 bases of the junction left unmatched. This CDR3 has 16 amino acids. CDR3 region: CASSDKWDRFQETQYF. The CDR3 bases that were read are TGTGCCAGCAGTGATAAATGGGACAGATTCCAAGAGACC.

About this clone: The CDR3 is cut off 3 residues early in the read; its end comes from the germline J gene. The chain uses TRBV5-4 and TRBJ2-1; D is unresolved. Germline CDR1 reads SGHNT; CDR2 reads YYREEE (reference sequence). V was cut by 4 bases and J by 0 bases, with 11 bases left in between. This CDR3 is built from 15 residues. The sequenced CDR3 bases are TGTGCCAGCAGCACCGGGTTTGGCTCCTACAATGAG. Amino acids: CASSTGFGSYNE. The full CDR3 protein is CASSTGFGSYNEQFF.

Points on this clone: The read halts 3 residues ahead of the CDR3 end, with the missing end drawn from the germline J gene. The chain couples TRBV5-1 to TRBJ2-2, with 7 bases fitting TRBD1. This CDR3 is built from 13 residues. V lost 5 bases and J lost 3; bases outside the gene matches: 1. The germline CDR1 and CDR2 sequences are SGHRS and YFSETQ. CDR3 DNA (partial): TGCGCCAGCAGTACAGGGGACACCGGGGAG. Its protein product is CASSTGDTGE. The complete CDR3 sequence is CASSTGDTGELFF. The full variable domain, its missing parts supplied by reference TRBV5-1 and TRBJ2-2, is KAGVTQTPRYLIKTRGQQVTLSCSPISGHRSVSWYQQTPGQGLQFLFEYFSETQRNKGNFPGRFSGRQFSNSRSEMNVSTLELGDSALYLCASSTGDTGELFFGEGSRLTVL.

Notes on this clone: One end of the junction does not line up with germline, which may come from a read error. The CDR3 end falls 3 residues outside the read, so it is completed with the germline J gene. V is TRBV4-2 and J is TRBJ2-1; 9 positions agree with TRBD2. CDR1 is LGHNA and CDR2 is YNFKEQ in the germline V gene. CDR3 length: 18 residues. The DNA read from the CDR3 is TGCGCCAGCAGCCAAGATTTGTTGGGTTTAGCGGGAGAAAATGAG. Its translation: CASSQDLLGLAGENE. The CDR3 in its entirety is CASSQDLLGLAGENEQFF.

About this clone: The CDR3 goes on 3 residues after the read ends, and that part is filled in from the germline J gene. The rearrangement links TRBV5-5 to TRBJ1-1; D perhaps matches TRBD1 (6 bases). Germline V gene data show CDR1 as SGHKS and CDR2 as YYEKEE (reference sequence). The CDR3 is made up of 14 amino acids. With 4 bases removed from V and 4 bases from J, the gap between germline ends came to 14 bases. The part of the CDR3 DNA that was read is TGTGCCAGCAGCACAACAGGGAGGAGCACTGAA. It is translated as CASSTTGRSTE. The complete CDR3 sequence is CASSTTGRSTEAFF.

Note on this clone: The CDR3 end is not reached by the read, which stops 3 residues before it; the germline J gene fills it in. The V gene is TRBV10-3, the J gene TRBJ1-2; 10 nucleotides line up with TRBD1. CDR1 and CDR2 (germline): ENHRY, SYGVKD. Germline trimming cut 4 bases from V and 6 bases from J; bases unmatched to any gene: 5. CDR3 size: 14 residues. The CDR3 sequence is CAISAVGTGDGYTF. The CDR3 bases that were read are TGTGCCATCAGTGCCGTGGGGACAGGGGATGGC.

To note about this clone: The read terminates 3 residues ahead of where the CDR3 ends, so the germline J gene completes it. This chain uses TRBV28 with TRBJ1-1, with 7 bases aligning to TRBD1. Trimming removed 2 bases from V and 4 bases from J; junction bases left unmatched: 13. Germline CDR1 and CDR2: MDHEN and SYDVKM. CDR3 length equals 17 residues. CDR3 sequence reads: CASSLTLRQGLTTEAFF. The CDR3 DNA, read in part, is TGTGCCAGCAGTTTAACCCTTAGACAGGGATTAACCACTGAA.

Partial CDR3 DNA: TGTGCCAGCAGCTTTCGGGGGACAGCCTACAATGAG. This encodes CASSFRGTAYNE. The whole CDR3 is CASSFRGTAYNEQFF. The rearrangement links TRBV7-9 to TRBJ2-1, with D possibly TRBD1 on 7 matching bases. The read terminates 3 residues before the CDR3 end, so the remaining end is supplied by the germline J gene. Trimming removed 3 bases at V and 2 bases at J, with 11 bases between. Germline values: CDR1 SEHNR, CDR2 FQNEAQ (reference sequence). This CDR3 comprises 15 residues.

As to this clone: The observed sequence ends 3 residues before the CDR3 terminus, with the missing tail filled in from the germline J gene. The chain combines TRBV14 with TRBJ1-2, with D perhaps matching TRBD1 (6 bases). Germline CDR1 and CDR2: SGHDN and FVKESK. CDR3 size: 15 residues. CDR3 DNA, as far as it was read: TGTGCCAGCAGCCAGTTGGACAGTCTTATTGGCGGC. This translates into CASSQLDSLIGG. Given in full, the CDR3 is CASSQLDSLIGGYTF.

Note on this clone: Read coverage stops 3 residues before the CDR3 terminus; the germline J gene supplies the remainder. The chain couples TRBV24-1 to TRBJ2-3; 15 nucleotides line up with TRBD2. Germline V gene data show CDR1 as KGHDR and CDR2 as SFDVKD. V shed 4 bases, J shed 4 bases, and the junction held 2 bases outside the gene matches. The CDR3 totals 16 residues. The chain's CDR3 is CATSEGLAGGADTQYF. The CDR3 DNA, read in part, is TGTGCCACCAGTGAGGGACTAGCGGGGGGTGCAGATACG.

Concerning this clone: The CDR3 end lies 3 residues beyond the end of the read and is filled in from the germline J gene. The chain links TRBV10-2 to TRBJ2-3; 9 bases fit TRBD2. After removal of 4 bases from V and 4 bases from J, the junction contained 6 bases not matched to a gene. The CDR3 totals 15 residues. CDR1 and CDR2 from the germline V gene are WSHSY and SAAADI. This CDR3 reads CASSVGAGGPDTQYF. The CDR3 bases that were read are TGCGCCAGCAGTGTTGGGGCGGGGGGGCCAGATACG.

For this clone: The read finishes 3 residues shy of the CDR3 end, and the germline J gene is used to complete it. The chain is built from TRBV27 and TRBJ2-4; TRBD1 or TRBD2 may be the D gene (5 bases each). In germline, CDR1 is MNHEY, CDR2 SMNVEV (reference sequence). Trimming removed 6 bases from V and 0 bases from J, with 12 bases in between. This CDR3 region has 15 residues. The CDR3: CASSPRGVAKNIQYF. CDR3 bases read: TGTGCCAGCAGCCCGAGGGGCGTAGCCAAAAACATT.

Remarks on this clone: The read terminates 3 residues before the CDR3 end, so the remaining end is supplied by the germline J gene. This chain joins TRBV5-4 and TRBJ2-1; 10 positions agree with TRBD2. The CDR3 consists of 15 residues. Germline V CDR1 and CDR2: SGHNT, YYREEE (reference sequence). Germline trimming cut 0 bases from V and 4 bases from J; bases unmatched to any gene: 1. CDR3 residues: CASSLGTSGYNEQFF. Incomplete CDR3 DNA: TGTGCCAGCAGCTTGGGGACTAGCGGATACAATGAG. The variable domain in full, with the rest retrieved from reference TRBV5-4 and TRBJ2-1, is ETGVTQSPTHLIKTRGQQVTLRCSSQSGHNTVSWYQQALGQGPQFIFQYYREEENGRGNFPPRFSGLQFPNYSSELNVNALELDDSALYLCASSLGTSGYNEQFFGPGTRLTVL.

As concerns this clone: From the germline J gene comes the end of the CDR3, since the read stops 3 residues before it. The same CDR3 can be traced to other DNA sequences in this sample. The V call is TRBV20-1, the J call TRBJ2-5; 13 nucleotides line up with TRBD2. The CDR3 totals 14 residues. Germline CDR1 is DFQATT and CDR2 is SNEGSKA (reference sequence). CDR3 bases read: TGCAGTGCCAGACTAGCGGGAGGCCGGGAAACC. It specifies CSARLAGGRET. In full, the CDR3 reads CSARLAGGRETQYF.

The CDR3 bases that were read are TGCAGTGCTACCAGGGGCGGTTTTGACACTGAA. This codes for CSATRGGFDTE. The whole CDR3 sequence reads CSATRGGFDTEAFF. The J gene is TRBJ1-1, the V gene TRBV20-1, with a weak D call TRBD1 (6 bases). The read terminates 3 residues before the CDR3 end, so the remaining end is supplied by the germline J gene. The CDR3 totals 14 residues. The germline CDR1 and CDR2 sequences are DFQATT and SNEGSKA (reference sequence). Trimming took off 4 bases at V and 3 bases at J, with 15 bases between the two ends.

Details on this clone: The read terminates 3 residues before the CDR3 end, so the remaining end is supplied by the germline J gene. The V gene is TRBV24-1, the J gene TRBJ2-7, with TRBD1 matching over 9 bases. Unmatched junction bases numbered 3, after V lost 7 bases and J lost 3 bases. The length of the CDR3 is 13 residues. The V gene's germline CDR1 is KGHDR and CDR2 SFDVKD. The covered CDR3 bases are TGTGCCACCAGCCGGGACAGGGTCTACGAG. The encoded protein is CATSRDRVYE. In full, the CDR3 is CATSRDRVYEQYF.

As to this clone: The read halts 3 residues ahead of the CDR3 end, with the missing end drawn from the germline J gene. The gene calls are TRBV20-1 and TRBJ2-7; weak D call: TRBD1 (6 bases). V lost 2 bases to trimming and J lost 4 bases, with 18 bases between them. Germline CDR1 reads DFQATT; CDR2 reads SNEGSKA (reference sequence). CDR3 length: 15 residues. The CDR3 reads CSARTPRGRGYEQYF. The covered CDR3 bases are TGCAGTGCTAGAACTCCAAGGGGGAGAGGGTACGAG.

The sequenced CDR3 bases are TGTGCCAGCAGCTTCCGCCGGGACTACAAAGAGACC. Its translation: CASSFRRDYKET. The entire CDR3 protein is CASSFRRDYKETQYF. This rearrangement joins TRBV7-8 to TRBJ2-5; 7 bases agree with TRBD2. Read data end 3 residues before the CDR3 end; the end is taken from the germline J gene. After removal of 3 bases from V and 3 bases from J, the junction contained 7 bases not matched to a gene. The CDR3 runs 15 residues. Germline assignment: CDR1 SGHVS and CDR2 FQNEAQ.

A word on this clone: Sequencing ends 3 residues short of the CDR3 end; the germline J gene provides the rest. The gene calls are TRBV20-1 and TRBJ1-2, with D possibly TRBD1 on 5 matching bases. The CDR3 length is 16 residues. The germline gives CDR1 DFQATT, CDR2 SNEGSKA (reference sequence). V dropped 6 bases and J dropped 0 bases, with 20 bases sitting between them. The CDR3: CSAPPPGAAPNYGYTF. Partial CDR3 DNA: TGCAGTGCGCCGCCACCTGGGGCAGCTCCTAACTATGGC.

About this clone: The read comes to an end 3 residues before the CDR3 does, leaving the germline J gene to fill in the end. V usage is TRBV10-3 and J usage is TRBJ2-7; D possibly corresponds to TRBD2 (6 bases). CDR3 size: 15 residues. V lost 4 bases to trimming and J lost 1 base, with 14 bases between them. CDR1 is ENHRY, CDR2 SYGVKD, per germline. The CDR3 region is CAISGLSSVSYEQYF. The DNA read from the CDR3 is TGTGCCATCAGTGGCTTGTCTAGCGTTTCCTACGAG.

Concerning this clone itself: The read stops 3 residues short of the end of the CDR3; the missing end is completed from the germline J gene. The V call is TRBV18, the J call TRBJ1-3, with a tentative D call TRBD1 (6 bases). The CDR3 consists of 17 residues. V was clipped by 3 bases and J by 0 bases, with 15 bases between them. The germline CDR1 and CDR2 sequences are KGHSH and LQKENI. CDR3 DNA, as far as it was read: TGTGCCAGCTCACCCGAGACAGGACTCCTCTCTGGAAACACC. Translating gives CASSPETGLLSGNT. The full CDR3 reads CASSPETGLLSGNTIYF. Full variable domain (remainder filled in from reference TRBV18 and TRBJ1-3): NAGVMQNPRHLVRRRGQEARLRCSPMKGHSHVYWYRQLPEEGLKFMVYLQKENIIDESGMPKERFSAEFPKEGPSILRIQQVVRGDSAAYFCASSPETGLLSGNTIYFGEGSWLTVV.

As for this clone: The read gets to within 3 residues of the CDR3 end, and the germline J gene fills in the rest. The chain has TRBV6-4 and TRBJ2-5, with D tentatively TRBD1 (6 bases). V was clipped by 2 bases and J by 5 bases, with 9 bases between them. The CDR3 spans 13 residues. In germline, CDR1 is MRHNA, CDR2 SNTAGT. CDR3 DNA (partial): TGTGCCAGCAGTGACGGGCAGGGGGAGACC. Its translation is CASSDGQGET. The entire CDR3 is CASSDGQGETQYF.

To note about this clone: The read stops 3 residues short of the end of the CDR3; the missing end is completed from the germline J gene. V usage is TRBV10-2 and J usage is TRBJ2-1; 12 nucleotides line up with TRBD2. This CDR3 has 16 residues. V lost 2 bases and J lost 8; bases outside the gene matches: 7. In germline, CDR1 is WSHSY, CDR2 SAAADI. The CDR3 region is CASSEDLAGGMYEQFF. Partial CDR3 DNA: TGCGCCAGCAGTGAGGACCTAGCGGGAGGGATGTATGAG.

Comment on this clone: The sequence runs out 3 residues before the end of the CDR3; the remainder is reconstructed from the germline J gene. The J gene is TRBJ1-1, the V gene TRBV7-2; D is unclear. There are 13 residues in the CDR3. Germline V lookup: CDR1 SGHTA, CDR2 FQGNSA. V shed 1 base and J shed 7 bases, with 10 bases lying between them. The CDR3 protein is CASSLVLRNEAFF. Partial CDR3 DNA: TGTGCCAGCAGCTTAGTGTTGCGTAATGAA.

Note on this clone: The CDR3 extends 3 residues past the end of the read, so its final part is completed from the germline J gene. This chain joins TRBV28 and TRBJ1-1, with 8 nucleotides matching TRBD1. From germline, CDR1 is MDHEN and CDR2 SYDVKM. The length of the CDR3 is 12 residues. The CDR3 is CASTRYRGEAFF. The sequenced CDR3 bases are TGTGCCAGCACCCGATACAGGGGGGAA.